The entry that follows covers one T cell receptor beta chain sequence. This clonotype has at least ten counts. Its binding antigen is unknown. The sample holds no much larger clone one base away, and base qualities are not on file. This sample is drawn from a study of T-cell reconstitution after alpha-beta-depleted transplantation in children listed by TCRdb under 2016. About the full investigation: The study quantitatively tracked T-cell immune reconstitution after TCRalphabeta/CD19-depleted allogeneic hematopoietic cell transplantation in children using TCR repertoire profiling. What the study reported, not specific to this receptor: The apparently early recovery of alphabetaT-cell counts about two months after transplant reportedly depended on only several hundred rapidly expanded clones that came from non-depleted graft cells. In some patients, the high TCRbeta diversity seen at day 60 was put down to recipient T cells and intrathymic progenitors that had survived conditioning. Over the following months the frequencies of hyperexpanded clones went down, and after one year T-cell counts and TCRbeta diversity were mostly credited to newly produced T cells.

Taken with the paper, the label for treatment or condition translates to: allogeneic hematopoietic cell transplantation with graft depleted of TCRalphabeta T cells and CD19 B cells. The transplant recipients were children given TCRalphabeta/CD19-depleted allogeneic hematopoietic cell grafts. Library construction relied on PCR. Data came from an Illumina HiSeq 2500. TCR libraries were prepared with molecular barcoding, using unique molecular identifiers to normalize TCRbeta repertoire quantification. TCRdb cleaned the public reads at Q25 with fastp, built clones with MiXCR and kept in-frame beta chains. CDR3 protein duplicates are merged, each entry listing the most common genes and DNA. The sample yields about 300,000 distinct CDR3 sequences; 10% were counted once. The leading ten clones occupy 7.5% of the sample. The sequence derives from a boy younger than two with acute myeloid leukemia, due to receive a stem cell transplant. The sample was PBMCs, taken before TCRalphabeta/CD19-depleted stem cell transplant.

The CDR3 protein sequence reads: CATRRGRPYEQYF. The nucleotides read TGTGCCACCCGACGCGGGAGGCCCTACGAGCAGTACTTC. This receptor chain uses TRBV28 and TRBJ2-7, with TRBD2 matching 8 junction bases. The germline V gene yields MDHEN for CDR1 and SYDVKM for CDR2. The germline V end is reduced by 10 bases and the J end by 2 bases; junction bases left unmatched: 7. The CDR3 has 13 amino acids, counting the end cysteine and phenylalanine. The DNA shown is the 39-base CDR3, in frame from base 1.